The rows below give T cell receptor beta chains drawn from one sample of a study of blood T cell repertoires in COVID-19. Assay: immunoSEQ multiplex PCR; the TCRdb copy retains only in-frame clones and omits some. The sample lists 230,000 or so clones, more than 75% occurring once. Sequencing used peripheral blood. These receptors all come from a man aged 35 to 55 with active or convalescent COVID-19. The CDR3 runs from the conserved cysteine through the conserved F or W. D genes are given only for firm matches. Clone size is stated in some rows and not others, as once, few, many or a class when expanded.

d_call,j_call,clone_size,v_call,cdr3_nt,cdr3_aa
.,TRBJ2-1,.,TRBV2,TGTGCCAGCAGGGCGGGTGGAAGTCCGGGGGAGCAGTTCTTC,CASRAGGSPGEQFF
.,TRBJ1-2,.,TRBV28,TGTGCCAGCAGCCCCCTCAGGGGTGGCTATGGCTACACCTTC,CASSPLRGGYGYTF
.,TRBJ1-1,.,TRBV2,TGTGCCAGCAGTGAATTCTTGAGTTCGAACACTGAAGCTTTCTTT,CASSEFLSSNTEAFF
.,TRBJ1-2,.,TRBV28,TGTGCCAGCAGTTTAAGAGGTGGGGCAGCCGGTAACTATGGCTACACCTTC,CASSLRGGAAGNYGYTF
.,TRBJ2-5,.,TRBV18,TGTGCCAGCTCTAACGGGGGAAAAGAGACCCAGTACTTC,CASSNGGKETQYF
TRBD1,TRBJ1-2,.,TRBV4-1,TGCGCCAGCAGCCAAGATCTGTTGCAGGGGGCGCCGGGTGGCTACACCTTC,CASSQDLLQGAPGGYTF
TRBD2,TRBJ2-3,once,TRBV27,TGTGCCAGCACCTTCAGGTGGTTTTCTAGCGGGGAGGGGGATACGCAGTATTTT,CASTFRWFSSGEGDTQYF
TRBD1,TRBJ2-7,.,TRBV9,TGTGCCAGCAGCCGGGGGACAGGAACCTACGAGCAGTACTTC,CASSRGTGTYEQYF
.,TRBJ2-3,.,TRBV30,TGTGCCTGGAGTGGCTACCCCCGCTTCGATACGCAGTATTTT,CAWSGYPRFDTQYF
TRBD1,TRBJ1-5,.,TRBV27,TGTGCCAGCAGTTCCAAGGGGGCCGGCAATCAGCCCCAGCATTTT,CASSSKGAGNQPQHF
TRBD1,TRBJ2-1,.,TRBV3-1/TRBV3-2,TGTGCCAGCAGCCCCCGGGACAGGGGGGCCTCGCAGTTCTTC,CASSPRDRGASQFF
.,TRBJ1-5,.,TRBV5-6,TGTGCCAGCAGGCGGACACGGAGCAATCAGCCCCAGCATTTT,CASRRTRSNQPQHF
TRBD2,TRBJ2-5,.,TRBV9,TGTGCCAGCAGCGTATCTGCGGGAGATGAGACCCAGTACTTC,CASSVSAGDETQYF
.,TRBJ1-1,.,TRBV7-8,TGTGCCAGCAGCTTGTGGTTAGGGGGCACTGAAGCTTTCTTT,CASSLWLGGTEAFF
TRBD1,TRBJ1-5,.,TRBV28,TGTGCCAGCAGTTTACCGGGCAGGGGGTTAAATCAGCCCCAGCATTTT,CASSLPGRGLNQPQHF
.,TRBJ1-6,.,TRBV15,TGTGCCACCAGCAGTGGGGGACAATTGAACTCCTATAATTCACCCCTCCACTTT,CATSSGGQLNSYNSPLHF
.,TRBJ1-4,once,TRBV28,TGTGCCAGCAGTCAATCGGGGGTACCTGCAACTAATGAAAAACTGTTTTTT,CASSQSGVPATNEKLFF
TRBD1,TRBJ1-5,few,TRBV6-5,TGTGCCAGCAGTTCTTCACAGGGGGATAGCAATCAGCCCCAGCATTTT,CASSSSQGDSNQPQHF
.,TRBJ2-1,.,TRBV11-3,TGTGCCAGCAGCCCCTACCACGGCGGGAATTACAATGAGCAGTTCTTC,CASSPYHGGNYNEQFF
.,TRBJ1-1,many,TRBV14,TGTGCCAGCAGCCAAGATGGGGGGTTCGGGGGTTGGATTTCGGGCGAAGCTTTCTTT,CASSQDGGFGGWISGEAFF
.,TRBJ2-3,.,TRBV11-2,TGTGCCAGCAGCTTTTTCGTCACAGATACGCAGTATTTT,CASSFFVTDTQYF
.,TRBJ1-2,.,TRBV3-1/TRBV3-2,TGTGCCAGCAGCCAGAACTACAGGGATAGCTATGGCTACACCTTC,CASSQNYRDSYGYTF
TRBD1,TRBJ1-5,.,TRBV11-2,TGTGCCAGCTCCCTGACAGGGAGGAATCAGCCCCAGCATTTT,CASSLTGRNQPQHF
.,TRBJ1-2,.,TRBV21-1,TGTGCCAGCAGCGAGGACTCAGGCTATGGCTACACCTTC,CASSEDSGYGYTF